The 17 T cell receptor beta chains presented below share a single source sample, sequenced in a study of CD4+ T cells in melanoma. Sequencing was performed with immunoSEQ multiplex PCR; in TCRdb, only in-frame clones are kept and a portion is missing. This table has about 140,000 clones, about nine tenths appearing once. All receptors derive from a human donor with melanoma.

The sample holds a few counts of this clone. V and J are TRBV5-4 and TRBJ2-2, with TRBD1 as a possible D gene (5 bases). The CDR3 length is 13 residues. The germline V and J ends were trimmed by 2 bases and 7 bases, with 9 bases remaining between them. The germline gives CDR1 SGHNT, CDR2 YYREEE (reference sequence). The CDR3 sequence: CASSFKGIGELFF. The CDR3 DNA is TGTGCCAGCAGCTTTAAGGGGATCGGGGAGCTGTTTTTT.

V and J are TRBV2 and TRBJ2-7; 8 bases match TRBD1. CDR1 is SNHLY and CDR2 is FYNNEI in the germline V gene. After removal of 9 bases from V and 0 bases from J, the junction contained 7 bases not matched to a gene. The CDR3 loop spans 14 amino acids. In DNA, the CDR3 is TGTGCCAGTGAGGACAGGGCGAGCTCCTACGAGCAGTACTTC. Encoded protein: CASEDRASSYEQYF.

This chain joins TRBV30 and TRBJ1-1, with no clear D. Germline V gene sequence: CDR1 GTSNPN, CDR2 SVGIG (reference sequence). The length of the CDR3 is 13 residues. The V end lost 0 bases, the J end lost 2 bases, and 7 bases lay between the germline ends. CDR3 in DNA: TGTGCCTGGAGTGTACTTAAAAACACTGAAGCTTTCTTT. Translated: CAWSVLKNTEAFF.

The chain recombines TRBV5-1 with TRBJ2-5; D is perhaps TRBD2 (6 bases). The ends were cut back, 2 bases at V and 7 bases at J, with 15 bases in the middle. Germline CDR1 is SGHRS and CDR2 is YFSETQ. There are 14 residues in the CDR3. For the CDR3, the DNA is TGCGCCAGCAGCTTAACGGGAGACCTAGGGACCCAGTACTTC. Protein product: CASSLTGDLGTQYF. Looking up the rest from reference TRBV5-1 and TRBJ2-5 gives the full variable domain: KAGVTQTPRYLIKTRGQQVTLSCSPISGHRSVSWYQQTPGQGLQFLFEYFSETQRNKGNFPGRFSGRQFSNSRSEMNVSTLELGDSALYLCASSLTGDLGTQYFGPGTRLLVL.

The chain employs TRBV7-3 and TRBJ2-1; 15 bases align to TRBD2. V gave up 4 bases and J gave up 9 bases; unmatched junction bases: 4. The CDR3 loop spans 15 amino acids. Germline V CDR1 and CDR2: SGHTA, FQGTGA. CDR3 in amino acids: CASSWGTSGGSEQFF. Written as DNA, the CDR3 is TGTGCCAGCAGCTGGGGGACTAGCGGGGGGAGTGAGCAGTTCTTC.

This chain joins TRBV7-3 and TRBJ2-3, with D unresolved. CDR3 size: 15 residues. Trimming took off 5 bases at V and 2 bases at J, with 14 bases between the two ends. The germline gives CDR1 SGHTA, CDR2 FQGTGA. This CDR3 is CASSPAVAYTDTQYF. In nucleotides, the CDR3 is TGTGCCAGCAGCCCCGCGGTAGCCTACACAGATACGCAGTATTTT.

This chain links TRBV18 with TRBJ1-6; no clear D gene. V was clipped by 4 bases and J by 8 bases, with 15 bases between them. This CDR3 is 15 amino acids long. Germline lookup yields CDR1 KGHSH and CDR2 LQKENI. CDR3 sequence reads: CASSQHVAMDSPLHF. The CDR3 coding sequence is TGTGCCAGCTCACAACATGTGGCTATGGATTCACCCCTCCACTTT. Variable domain in full (rest from reference TRBV18 and TRBJ1-6): NAGVMQNPRHLVRRRGQEARLRCSPMKGHSHVYWYRQLPEEGLKFMVYLQKENIIDESGMPKERFSAEFPKEGPSILRIQQVVRGDSAAYFCASSQHVAMDSPLHFGNGTRLTVT.

V gene TRBV6-5 combines with J gene TRBJ1-2; weak D call: TRBD1 (6 bases). CDR1 MNHEY and CDR2 SVGAGI come from the germline V gene. V lost 3 bases and J lost 4, with 9 bases in between. There are 13 residues in the CDR3. The CDR3 here is CASSYGGSYGYTF. For the CDR3, the DNA is TGTGCCAGCAGTTATGGGGGCTCCTATGGCTACACCTTC.

The chain recombines TRBV6-1 with TRBJ1-2; D possibly corresponds to TRBD1 (5 bases). The V end was cut by 3 bases, the J end by 8 bases, with 10 bases between. Germline-derived CDR1 and CDR2 are MNHNS and SASEGT. The CDR3 is made up of 12 amino acids. The CDR3 nucleotides read TGTGCCAGCAGTGACCCCGGGGGAGGCTACACCTTC. It is translated as CASSDPGGGYTF.

This clone was detected only a few times. V gene TRBV18 combines with J gene TRBJ2-5; D is ambiguous. Germline CDR1 and CDR2: KGHSH and LQKENI. Trimming left V 3 bases short and J 4 bases short, with 9 bases between. The CDR3 spans 13 residues. This CDR3 is CASSPPGAETQYF. The DNA of the CDR3 is TGTGCCAGCTCACCCCCAGGTGCAGAGACCCAGTACTTC.

V usage is TRBV7-6 and J usage is TRBJ2-7; a possible D gene is TRBD1 (5 bases). The CDR3 is made up of 15 amino acids. Germline CDR1 reads SGHVS; CDR2 reads FNYEAQ. V was trimmed by 7 bases and J by 3 bases, leaving 19 bases between them. CDR3 sequence reads: CASTITKVQGYEQYF. The CDR3 nucleotides read TGTGCCAGCACCATCACTAAGGTCCAGGGCTACGAGCAGTACTTC. Supplemented by reference TRBV7-6 and TRBJ2-7, the full variable domain reads GAGVSQSPRYKVTKRGQDVALRCDPISGHVSLYWYRQALGQGPEFLTYFNYEAQQDKSGLPNDRFSAERPEGSISTLTIQRTEQRDSAMYRCASTITKVQGYEQYFGPGTRLTVT.

The chain recombines TRBV6-5 with TRBJ1-1; 7 positions agree with TRBD1. The germline CDR1 and CDR2 sequences are MNHEY and SVGAGI. Losses at the gene ends were 4 bases for V and 1 base for J; bases not matched to a gene: 0. CDR3 size: 13 residues. The CDR3 region has the DNA TGTGCCAGCAGTTGGACAGGGAACACTGAAGCTTTCTTT. Protein: CASSWTGNTEAFF.

The chain uses TRBV6-5 and TRBJ1-1, with 9 nucleotides matching TRBD1. Germline CDR1 is MNHEY and CDR2 is SVGAGI. V lost 8 bases to trimming and J lost 5 bases; unmatched junction nucleotides: 9. The CDR3 loop spans 14 amino acids. CDR3 nucleotide sequence: TGTGCCAGCGGACCGGACAGGGGTCGAACTGAAGCTTTCTTT. This sequence encodes CASGPDRGRTEAFF.

This chain joins TRBV6-1 and TRBJ2-5, with D possibly TRBD1 on 6 matching bases. The V gene's germline CDR1 is MNHNS and CDR2 SASEGT. This CDR3 comprises 14 residues. V lost 7 bases and J 4 bases, leaving 16 bases between the germline ends. The CDR3 nucleotides read TGTGCCAGCACTAGACAGGTAGCGAGAGAGACCCAGTACTTC. Translation gives CASTRQVARETQYF.

A single count supports this clone. This chain uses TRBV11-2 with TRBJ2-2; 10 bases match TRBD2. The CDR3 loop spans 16 amino acids. Trimming at V came to 5 bases and at J to 1 base, leaving 4 bases not matched to a gene. Germline CDR1 SGHAT, CDR2 FQNNGV. The CDR3 region is CASSRLAGGNTGELFF. DNA of the CDR3: TGTGCCAGCAGCCGTTTAGCGGGGGGGAACACCGGGGAGCTGTTTTTT.

V usage is TRBV11-2 and J usage is TRBJ2-5; the D gene is possibly TRBD2 (7 bases). CDR3 length: 15 residues. The ends were cut back, 5 bases at V and 5 bases at J, with 18 bases in the middle. Germline assignment: CDR1 SGHAT and CDR2 FQNNGV. CDR3 loop: CASSLGGGEWETQYF. The CDR3 bases are TGTGCCAGCAGCCTCGGCGGGGGCGAGTGGGAGACCCAGTACTTC.

V gene TRBV5-1 combines with J gene TRBJ2-3; 9 positions match TRBD2. V gave up 4 bases and J gave up 5 bases; unmatched junction bases: 5. CDR1 is SGHRS and CDR2 is YFSETQ in the germline V gene. CDR3 size: 14 residues. The CDR3 nucleotides are TGCGCCAGCAGCGGTATAGCGGGGGAAGATACGCAGTATTTT. It yields the protein CASSGIAGEDTQYF.